This T cell receptor beta chain was profiled in a study of cytomegalovirus exposure and HLA in healthy donors. Here immunoSEQ multiplex PCR was the method, and the copy in TCRdb shows in-frame clones only, minus some. Found here are around 350,000 clones, 86% of them singletons; the top ten hold 0.8% to 0.85%. While the first cohort had 700 or so subjects, the donors belonged to the separate validation cohort of about 130 subjects. The sample consisted of PBMCs. This receptor was identified in a woman aged 18-29 years in good health and CMV-seronegative.

The DNA for the CDR3 is TGTGCCAGCAGCAGCTGGGACACCGCCTACGAGCAGTACTTC. This translates into CASSSWDTAYEQYF. V is TRBV21-1 and J is TRBJ2-7; the DNA was not compared with TRBD1, the D call given in the table. TRBV21-1 is a documented pseudogene. The CDR3 sequence is 14 residues long.